A single sample gave rise to the 25 T cell receptor beta chains below, sequenced in a study of T cells after posttransplantation cyclophosphamide. Profiling relied on immunoSEQ multiplex PCR, and the TCRdb table lists in-frame clones only, not all of them. The sample shows tens of thousands of clones, no singletons; the ten largest hold 5.5% to 6%. Material: PBMCs. Receptor source: a man aged 25 to 40 in good health and a related stem cell transplant donor.

This clone has ten or more counts. This chain joins TRBV5-8 and TRBJ2-3; D is possibly TRBD2 (6 bases). There are 16 residues in the CDR3. V shed 2 bases and J shed 0 bases, with 13 bases lying between them. The germline gives CDR1 SGHTS, CDR2 YDEGEE. As DNA, the CDR3 is TGTGCCAGCAGCTTAGGACTACGTACTAGCACAGATACGCAGTATTTT. Translated: CASSLGLRTSTDTQYF.

This clone showed up many times. The V and J genes are TRBV27 and TRBJ2-7, with a possible D match to TRBD1 (5 bases). From germline, CDR1 is MNHEY and CDR2 SMNVEV (reference sequence). Trimming took 3 bases from V and 3 from J, leaving 12 bases between them. The CDR3 is 14 amino acids. The chain's CDR3 is CASSFSGNYYEQYF. The CDR3 DNA reads as TGTGCCAGCAGTTTTTCAGGGAACTACTACGAGCAGTACTTC.

This clone was recorded at least ten times. The genes are TRBV2 and TRBJ2-7, with a possible D match to TRBD1 (6 bases). This CDR3 region has 16 residues. Trimming removed 3 bases at V and 3 bases at J, with 18 bases between. Germline CDR1 reads SNHLY; CDR2 reads FYNNEI. The CDR3 DNA is TGTGCCAGCAGTGATGGTACAGGGCTCGAACTCTACGAGCAGTACTTC. This codes for CASSDGTGLELYEQYF. The full variable domain, rest sourced from reference TRBV2 and TRBJ2-7, is EPEVTQTPSHQVTQMGQEVILRCVPISNHLYFYWYRQILGQKVEFLVSFYNNEISEKSEIFDDQFSVERPDGSNFTLKIRSTKLEDSAMYFCASSDGTGLELYEQYFGPGTRLTVT.

The table lists this clone with a few counts. The V call is TRBV27, the J call TRBJ2-3; 10 nucleotides align to TRBD1. The CDR3 runs to 16 residues. J gave up 4 bases and V 6 bases, and 10 bases lay outside the gene matches. CDR1 is MNHEY and CDR2 is SMNVEV in the germline V gene (reference sequence). CDR3 in amino acids: CASRGIGTGDSDTQYF. CDR3 nucleotides: TGTGCCAGCAGGGGTATAGGGACAGGGGACTCAGATACGCAGTATTTT.

This clone was seen repeatedly, ten times or more. V is TRBV28 and J is TRBJ2-7, with D uncertain. This CDR3 has 14 residues. V lost 7 bases to trimming and J lost 2 bases, with 15 bases between them. Germline loops: CDR1 MDHEN, CDR2 SYDVKM. DNA for the CDR3: TGTGCCAGCAAAGGCCCAACCGCCCCCTACGAGCAGTACTTC. Amino acids: CASKGPTAPYEQYF.

This clone was counted ten times or more. The chain combines TRBV4-2 with TRBJ2-3; 9 bases agree with TRBD2. CDR1 and CDR2 from the germline V gene are LGHNA and YNFKEQ. The ends lost 1 base at V and 5 bases at J; junction bases unmatched: 13. The CDR3 sequence is 18 residues long. CDR3 protein: CASSQVEAAGGGEDTQYF. In DNA form, the CDR3 reads TGTGCCAGCAGCCAAGTAGAGGCAGCGGGGGGCGGGGAAGATACGCAGTATTTT.

This chain joins TRBV11-2 and TRBJ2-3; a weak D match, TRBD1 (6 bases). The V end was cut by 4 bases, the J end by 2 bases, with 13 bases between. CDR3 length equals 15 residues. Germline loops: CDR1 SGHAT, CDR2 FQNNGV. Written as DNA, the CDR3 is TGTGCCAGCAGCTCCACAGGGTCTATCACAGATACGCAGTATTTT. Amino acids: CASSSTGSITDTQYF.

This clone was counted ten times or more. J is TRBJ1-1 and V is TRBV4-1, with a possible D match to TRBD1 (5 bases). V shed 0 bases and J shed 4 bases, with 9 bases lying between them. Germline lookup yields CDR1 MGHRA and CDR2 YSYEKL. The CDR3 sequence is 14 residues long. CDR3 protein: CASSQERGSTEAFF. CDR3 coding DNA: TGCGCCAGCAGCCAAGAGCGGGGCAGCACTGAAGCTTTCTTT.

Many counts were recorded for this clone. The rearrangement links TRBV20-1 to TRBJ2-3, with TRBD2 matching 7 bases. The CDR3 consists of 11 residues. V dropped 5 bases and J dropped 5; count of bases not matched to a gene: 1. The V gene's germline CDR1 is DFQATT and CDR2 SNEGSKA (reference sequence). The CDR3 bases are TGCAGTGCTTCTAGCGGAGATACGCAGTATTTT. Translation: CSASSGDTQYF.

Many counts were recorded for this clone. The V gene is TRBV19, the J gene TRBJ2-7; no reliable D call. CDR1 and CDR2 from the germline V gene are LNHDA and SQIVND (reference sequence). V dropped 5 bases and J dropped 5 bases, with 16 bases sitting between them. The length of the CDR3 is 14 residues. CDR3 loop: CASSPMEGFNEQYF. The CDR3 DNA sequence: TGTGCCAGTAGTCCGATGGAAGGGTTCAACGAGCAGTACTTC.

At least ten counts were recorded for this clone. This chain joins TRBV9 and TRBJ1-2; the match to TRBD1 covers 7 bases. Germline lookup yields CDR1 SGDLS and CDR2 YYNGEE. This CDR3 is built from 14 residues. The V segment lost 3 bases and the J segment 4 bases; nucleotides outside the gene matches: 6. The chain's CDR3 is CASSETGFGYGYTF. DNA of the CDR3: TGTGCCAGCAGCGAGACAGGGTTCGGCTATGGCTACACCTTC.

This clone was recorded a few times. This chain uses TRBV4-2 with TRBJ2-5; TRBD2 matches at 9 bases. CDR1 and CDR2 from the germline V gene are LGHNA and YNFKEQ. The CDR3 has 15 residues. Losses at the gene ends were 6 bases for V and 2 bases for J; bases not matched to a gene: 7. The CDR3 bases are TGTGCCAGCAGTGTGAAGCGGGGGGATCAAGAGACCCAGTACTTC. Residues: CASSVKRGDQETQYF.

The gene calls are TRBV11-2 and TRBJ2-3; 11 nucleotides line up with TRBD1. J was trimmed by 2 bases and V by 5 bases; bases with no gene match: 12. CDR1 and CDR2 from the germline V gene are SGHAT and FQNNGV. CDR3 length: 18 amino acids. DNA for the CDR3: TGTGCCAGCAGCGGGACAGGGGGTTCCCACTTCCTCACAGATACGCAGTATTTT. Translating it yields CASSGTGGSHFLTDTQYF.

This clone has a count of ten or more. V usage is TRBV7-3 and J usage is TRBJ2-1; 8 positions match TRBD1. CDR1 and CDR2 from the germline V gene are SGHTA and FQGTGA. Losses at the gene ends were 4 bases for V and 9 bases for J; bases not matched to a gene: 5. CDR3 length equals 13 residues. This chain's CDR3 is CASSSEGQVEQFF. The DNA of the CDR3 is TGTGCCAGCAGCTCAGAGGGACAGGTTGAGCAGTTCTTC.

The chain couples TRBV5-4 to TRBJ1-2, with a possible D match to TRBD1 (5 bases). V lost 3 bases and J 4 bases, leaving 16 bases between the germline ends. The V gene's germline CDR1 is SGHNT and CDR2 YYREEE (reference sequence). The CDR3 runs 15 residues. CDR3 bases: TGTGCCAGCAGCTCCAAGGGGCAAAACCTCTATGGCTACACCTTC. It specifies CASSSKGQNLYGYTF.

This clone was counted many times. The J gene is TRBJ2-2, the V gene TRBV6-1, with D perhaps matching TRBD2 (6 bases). In germline, CDR1 is MNHNS, CDR2 SASEGT. CDR3 length equals 15 residues. Trimming cost V 7 bases and J 6 bases, with 18 bases left between them. The CDR3 is CASTPEGYGSGELFF. For the CDR3, the DNA is TGTGCCAGCACCCCGGAGGGGTATGGGTCCGGGGAGCTGTTTTTT.

In this sample, this clone turned up many times. This chain joins TRBV5-1 and TRBJ2-7; 8 bases are a match to TRBD2. The CDR3 sequence is 14 residues long. The V gene's germline CDR1 is SGHRS and CDR2 YFSETQ. V was clipped by 4 bases and J by 5 bases; unmatched bases: 8. CDR3 sequence (DNA): TGCGCCAGCAGCGATCGGGGGGGCGAACACGAGCAGTACTTC. The encoded protein is CASSDRGGEHEQYF.

Many counts were recorded for this clone. The chain is built from TRBV5-4 and TRBJ2-1, with 8 nucleotides matching TRBD1. The CDR3 loop spans 15 amino acids. Germline trimming cut 0 bases from V and 4 bases from J; bases unmatched to any gene: 3. Germline CDR1 SGHNT, CDR2 YYREEE (reference sequence). CDR3 sequence reads: CASSLAGGAYNEQFF. The CDR3 coding sequence is TGTGCCAGCAGCTTGGCAGGGGGCGCTTACAATGAGCAGTTCTTC.

This clone occurred many times. This chain uses TRBV18 with TRBJ2-7; TRBD1 is a possible D gene (5 bases). CDR3 length equals 14 residues. V lost 2 bases to trimming and J lost 6 bases, with 14 bases between them. Looked up from germline, CDR1 is KGHSH and CDR2 is LQKENI. CDR3 region: CASSPSRASGEQYF. In DNA, the CDR3 is TGTGCCAGCTCACCAAGCAGGGCCAGTGGCGAGCAGTACTTC.

This clone was detected ten times or more. This sequence joins TRBV28 and TRBJ2-3, with D perhaps TRBD1 (6 bases). The V and J ends lost 6 bases and 6 bases respectively, with 13 bases between them. The CDR3 runs to 13 residues. Per germline, CDR1 MDHEN and CDR2 SYDVKM. Here the CDR3 DNA reads TGTGCCAGCAGCCCTGACAGGAGGGATACGCAGTATTTT. Its protein is CASSPDRRDTQYF.

The chain joins TRBV5-6 to TRBJ1-6; 8 bases map to TRBD1. CDR3 size: 15 residues. J was trimmed by 8 bases and V by 2 bases; bases with no gene match: 6. Germline V gives CDR1 SGHDT, CDR2 YYEEEE. In DNA, the CDR3 is TGTGCCAGCAGCTTAGACGGACAGGGCCATTCACCCCTCCACTTT. The encoded protein is CASSLDGQGHSPLHF.

In its sample, this clone was seen a few times. The chain couples TRBV29-1 to TRBJ2-7; D call uncertain. The CDR3 runs 12 residues. V was clipped by 3 bases and J by 0 bases, with 6 bases between them. CDR1 SQVTM and CDR2 ANQGSEA come from the germline V gene. CDR3 sequence: CSVEQSSYEQYF. Written as DNA, the CDR3 is TGCAGCGTTGAGCAGAGCTCCTACGAGCAGTACTTC.

This clone came up many times. The chain has TRBV28 and TRBJ1-5, with TRBD1 matching over 7 bases. In germline, CDR1 is MDHEN, CDR2 SYDVKM. The V segment lost 6 bases and the J segment 4 bases; nucleotides outside the gene matches: 6. This CDR3 region has 14 residues. CDR3 residues: CASRSPGQNQPQHF. CDR3 nucleotides: TGTGCCAGCAGGAGTCCGGGACAGAATCAGCCCCAGCATTTT.

The rearrangement joins TRBV6-6 to TRBJ1-5, with 7 bases that match TRBD1. V gave up 2 bases and J gave up 0 bases; unmatched junction bases: 1. This CDR3 contains 15 residues. Per the germline V gene, CDR1 is MNHNY and CDR2 is SVGAGI (reference sequence). This chain's CDR3 is CASSYDRDSNQPQHF. The CDR3 DNA reads TGTGCCAGCAGTTACGACAGGGATAGCAATCAGCCCCAGCATTTT.

The CDR3 bases are TGTGCCAGCAGCTTAAGGGGACAGGTTACTAGCACAGATACGCAGTATTTT. Encoded protein: CASSLRGQVTSTDTQYF. V and J are TRBV7-3 and TRBJ2-3, with 8 bases that match TRBD1. Per germline, CDR1 SGHTA and CDR2 FQGTGA. The CDR3 spans 17 residues. Trimming took 1 base from V and 0 from J; bases not matched to a gene: 6.